A selection of T cell receptor beta chains follows, all from one sample in a study of B cell selection in AIRE deficiency. Profiled with immunoSEQ multiplex PCR; TCRdb holds only in-frame clones, not every one. The profile shows 20,000 to 30,000 clones, approximately 96% of them singletons. Material: conventional CD4+ T cells sorted from PBMCs. The source is a human donor with AIRE deficiency. Both conserved end residues are part of each CDR3. The order of the fields is clone size, D gene, J gene, V gene, CDR3 protein, CDR3 DNA. D genes are given only for firm matches. Clone size is stated in some rows and not others, as once, few, many or a class when expanded.

>-|TRBD1|TRBJ1-2|TRBV5-8
CASSLVKPGGYGYTF
TGTGCCAGCAGCTTGGTTAAGCCAGGGGGTTACGGCTACACCTTC
>-|-|TRBJ1-1|TRBV6-5
CASSYSVRATEAFF
TGTGCCAGCAGTTACTCGGTGAGGGCCACTGAAGCTTTCTTT
>-|-|TRBJ2-1|TRBV28
CASSFLGRSNEQFF
TGTGCCAGCAGTTTCTTGGGGAGGTCCAATGAGCAGTTCTTC
>once|-|TRBJ2-1|TRBV2
CASSGMGNEQFF
TGTGCCAGCAGCGGGATGGGCAATGAGCAGTTCTTC
>once|-|TRBJ2-7|TRBV10-3
CAISAPYEQYF
TGTGCCATCAGTGCTCCCTACGAGCAGTACTTC
>few|TRBD1|TRBJ1-2|TRBV28
CASSLGQGRWYGYTF
TGTGCCAGCAGTCTGGGACAGGGCCGGTGGTATGGCTACACCTTC
>-|-|TRBJ1-1|TRBV11-1
CASSLKPNTEAFF
TGTGCCAGCAGCTTAAAGCCGAACACTGAAGCTTTCTTT
>-|TRBD2|TRBJ2-4|TRBV14
CASSQIVAGRAKNIQYF
TGTGCCAGCAGCCAAATTGTAGCGGGGAGGGCCAAAAACATTCAGTACTTC
>-|TRBD2|TRBJ2-5|TRBV28
CASSPAGSSGSMETQYF
TGTGCCAGCAGTCCCGCAGGTTCTAGCGGGAGTATGGAGACCCAGTACTTC
>-|TRBD1|TRBJ1-2|TRBV19
CASSRFGTAIASMGYTF
TGTGCCAGTAGTAGGTTCGGGACAGCGATAGCCTCTATGGGCTACACCTTC
>-|-|TRBJ2-2|TRBV27
CASSFWVSALPGELFF
TGTGCCAGCAGTTTTTGGGTTTCAGCCCTCCCCGGGGAGCTGTTTTTT
>-|-|TRBJ1-2|TRBV6-6
CASADRANYGYTF
TGTGCCAGCGCTGACAGAGCTAACTATGGCTACACCTTC
>-|-|TRBJ2-3|TRBV6-5
CASSYSGAGLDTQYF
TGTGCCAGCAGTTACTCGGGAGCCGGTCTAGATACGCAGTATTTT
>once|TRBD1|TRBJ2-5|TRBV28
CASSSTGGSQETQYF
TGTGCCAGCAGTTCGACAGGGGGCAGTCAAGAGACCCAGTACTTC
>-|-|TRBJ1-4|TRBV15
CATSRDRAVATNEKLFF
TGTGCCACCAGCAGAGATAGAGCCGTCGCAACTAATGAAAAACTGTTTTTT
>-|TRBD1|TRBJ2-6|TRBV9
CASSVVGTGISGANVLTF
TGTGCCAGCAGCGTAGTAGGGACAGGGATCTCTGGGGCCAACGTCCTGACTTTC
>-|TRBD2|TRBJ2-7|TRBV7-2
CASSSPASGTYEQYF
TGTGCCAGCAGCTCCCCCGCTAGCGGGACCTACGAGCAGTACTTC
>-|TRBD2|TRBJ2-3|TRBV4-1
CASSQLAGGTDTQYF
TGCGCCAGCAGCCAGCTAGCGGGGGGCACAGATACGCAGTATTTT
>-|TRBD1|TRBJ2-7|TRBV28
CASYRDRVIDEQYF
TGTGCCAGCTACCGGGACAGGGTAATTGACGAGCAGTACTTC
>-|TRBD1|TRBJ2-1|TRBV29-1
CSTRQGYNEQFF
TGCAGCACCAGACAGGGCTACAATGAGCAGTTCTTC
>-|TRBD1|TRBJ1-1|TRBV6-5
CASSYDRGPLGTEAFF
TGTGCCAGCAGTTACGACAGGGGGCCGCTGGGGACTGAAGCTTTCTTT
>-|-|TRBJ1-5|TRBV11-2
CASSRGAGQPQHF
TGTGCCAGCAGCAGGGGAGCGGGTCAGCCCCAGCATTTT
>-|TRBD1|TRBJ1-4|TRBV18
CASSPGQGSNEKLFF
TGTGCCAGCTCACCCGGACAGGGTTCTAATGAAAAACTGTTTTTT
>-|-|TRBJ2-7|TRBV28
CASSQRTRSYEQYF
TGTGCCAGCAGCCAGCGGACTCGCTCCTACGAGCAGTACTTC
>-|TRBD1|TRBJ2-7|TRBV6-1
CASRTWGTGTNEQYF
TGTGCCAGCAGAACATGGGGGACAGGGACCAACGAGCAGTACTTC
>-|-|TRBJ1-1|TRBV11-1
CASSPATVPTEAFF
TGTGCCAGCAGCCCAGCGACAGTCCCAACTGAAGCTTTCTTT
>-|TRBD1|TRBJ2-3|TRBV5-6
CASSLLTTRQGPDTQYF
TGTGCCAGCAGCTTGCTAACGACTCGACAGGGTCCAGATACGCAGTATTTT
>-|-|TRBJ1-1|TRBV19
CASSIENTEAFF
TGTGCCAGTAGTATAGAGAACACTGAAGCTTTCTTT
>-|TRBD2|TRBJ2-5|TRBV7-2
CASSSWTRSGETQYF
TGTGCCAGCAGCTCGTGGACTAGGTCTGGGGAGACCCAGTACTTC
>-|-|TRBJ1-1|TRBV7-9
CASSVSGVLNTEAFF
TGTGCCAGCAGCGTCTCCGGGGTGCTGAACACTGAAGCTTTCTTT
>-|-|TRBJ2-7|TRBV25-1
CASSEFGGSYEQYF
TGTGCCAGCAGTGAATTCGGCGGGTCATACGAGCAGTACTTC
>-|TRBD2|TRBJ2-2|TRBV7-3
CASSLLAGDPGELFF
TGTGCCAGCAGCTTACTAGCGGGAGATCCCGGGGAGCTGTTTTTT
>-|-|TRBJ1-2|TRBV19
CASSVRDGNYGYTF
TGTGCCAGTAGTGTAAGGGACGGAAACTATGGCTACACCTTC
>-|-|TRBJ2-7|TRBV18
CASSPVEAYEQYF
TGTGCCAGCTCACCTGTAGAGGCGTACGAGCAGTACTTC
>-|-|TRBJ1-6|TRBV7-9
CASSLVAGINSPLHF
TGTGCCAGCAGCTTAGTAGCCGGGATTAATTCACCCCTCCACTTT
>-|-|TRBJ2-3|TRBV5-1
CASSLGTTDTQYF
TGCGCCAGCAGCTTAGGAACCACAGATACGCAGTATTTT
>-|TRBD2|TRBJ2-7|TRBV5-5
CASSHKETSGIHYEQYF
TGTGCCAGCAGCCATAAGGAGACTAGCGGGATTCACTACGAGCAGTACTTC
>-|-|TRBJ2-2|TRBV9
CASSVGPLGIGTGELFF
TGTGCCAGCAGCGTCGGTCCGTTGGGTATAGGGACCGGGGAGCTGTTTTTT
>-|TRBD1|TRBJ2-1|TRBV29-1
CSVEDPLSRDRAASYNEQFF
TGCAGCGTTGAAGATCCCCTTAGTAGGGACAGGGCAGCCTCCTACAATGAGCAGTTCTTC
>-|-|TRBJ1-1|TRBV19
CASSPLRGYTEAFF
TGTGCCAGTAGTCCCCTAAGAGGGTACACTGAAGCTTTCTTT
>-|TRBD2|TRBJ2-2|TRBV10-2
CASSEAASGLSNTGELFF
TGCGCCAGCAGTGAGGCTGCTAGCGGGCTCTCGAACACCGGGGAGCTGTTTTTT